This T cell receptor (beta chain) was observed in a study of blood T cells in healthy people across ages. The study's findings and limits: Researchers said unsorted PBMCs prevented a conclusive naive versus antigen-experienced comparison. TCR beta diversity correlated strongly with naive T cell percentage.

In regard to this clonotype: The antigen remains undetermined.

This CDR3 contains 19 residues. With 0 bases removed from V and 0 bases from J, the gap between germline ends came to 16 bases. From germline, CDR1 is SGDLS and CDR2 YYNGEE. It was with a sample-barcoded 5' primer and a J-beta primer mix that a second PCR of about 6 to 11 cycles was run. TCRdb reanalysed the 5' RACE reads using MiXCR and keeps one entry per CDR3 protein. The profile shows around 1,000,000 distinct CDR3 sequences, around 27% of them singletons. These records were also assigned to another study, of T cells of mothers and their children. That publication notes: Related mother-child pairs shared slightly more overlap than unrelated pairs, but the difference was non-significant.

The source material was blood. The TCR originated in a girl aged 2-10 years in good health. V is TRBV9 and J is TRBJ1-6; D may be TRBD1 (5 bases). The CDR3 sequence: CASSVAGGPSYSYNSPLHF. As DNA, the CDR3 is TGTGCCAGCAGCGTAGCCGGGGGACCCAGCTACTCCTATAATTCACCCCTCCACTTT. Variable domain in full (rest from reference TRBV9 and TRBJ1-6): DSGVTQTPKHLITATGQRVTLRCSPRSGDLSVYWYQQSLDQGLQFLIQYYNGEERAKGNILERFSAQQFPDLHSELNLSSLELGDSALYFCASSVAGGPSYSYNSPLHFGNGTRLTVT.